This TCR beta chain is from a study of T cells in Graves' hyperthyroidism and ophthalmopathy. Not enrolled were patients with uncontrolled infection, other autoimmune disease, pregnancy or lactation. The diagnostic basis comprised clinical symptoms, serum thyroxine and TRAb, thyroid ultrasound and orbital computed tomography. TCR beta CDR3 region amplification was performed from RNA transcripts. The TCR CDR3 was amplified in a first-round RT-PCR using the HTBI primer set. MiXCR, applied by TCRdb to the multiplex PCR reads, yields one record per CDR3 protein. The sample gives around 34,000 distinct CDR3 sequences, about 52% of which show up once; more than 25% is in the top ten. The trim removed 6 bases at V and 8 bases at J, leaving 13 bases unmatched. The germline V gene has CDR1 DFQATT and CDR2 SNEGSKA (reference sequence). This CDR3 region has 15 residues. This clonotype was detected only once.

The rearrangement joins TRBV20-1 to TRBJ1-4, with 9 bases aligning to TRBD1. This receptor was taken from a woman in her thirties or forties with Graves' ophthalmopathy. Sequenced input: blood. This chain's CDR3 is CSATDRGTMSEKLFF. The CDR3 nucleotides are TGCAGTGCCACTGACAGGGGGACGATGAGCGAAAAACTGTTTTTT.